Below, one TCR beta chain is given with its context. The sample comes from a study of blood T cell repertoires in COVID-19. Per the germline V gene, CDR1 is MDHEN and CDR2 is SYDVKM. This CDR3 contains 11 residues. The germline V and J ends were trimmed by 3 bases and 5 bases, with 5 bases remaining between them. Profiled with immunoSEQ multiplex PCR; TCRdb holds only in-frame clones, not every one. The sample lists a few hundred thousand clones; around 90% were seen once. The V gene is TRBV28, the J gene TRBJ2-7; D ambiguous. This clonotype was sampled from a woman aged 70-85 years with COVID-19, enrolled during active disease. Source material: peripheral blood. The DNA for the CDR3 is TGTGCCAGCAGTTTGAGGAACGAGCAGTACTTC. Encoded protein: CASSLRNEQYF. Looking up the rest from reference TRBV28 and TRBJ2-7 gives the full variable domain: DVKVTQSSRYLVKRTGEKVFLECVQDMDHENMFWYRQDPGLGLRLIYFSYDVKMKEKGDIPEGYSVSREKKERFSLILESASTNQTSMYLCASSLRNEQYFGPGTRLTVT.